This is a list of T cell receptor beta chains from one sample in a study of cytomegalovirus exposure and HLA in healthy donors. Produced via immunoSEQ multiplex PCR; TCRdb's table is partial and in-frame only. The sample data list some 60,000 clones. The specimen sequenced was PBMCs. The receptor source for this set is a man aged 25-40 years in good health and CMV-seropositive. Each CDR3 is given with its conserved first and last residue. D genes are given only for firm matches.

TGTGCCAGCAGCTTCAGGACTAACGCCTACTCTGGGGCCAACGTCCTGACTTTC CASSFRTNAYSGANVLTF TRBJ2-6 NA TRBV11-3
TGTGCCAGCAGGAAGTCCGGGGGGTTCCAAGAGACCCAGTACTTC CASRKSGGFQETQYF TRBJ2-5 TRBD2 TRBV7-9
TGTGCCAGCAGTTACGGTGCAGGGCACTACGAGCAGTACTTC CASSYGAGHYEQYF TRBJ2-7 NA TRBV6-5
TGCGCCAGCACCTCCGGGACAGGGGCGTACGAGCAGTACTTC CASTSGTGAYEQYF TRBJ2-7 TRBD1 TRBV5-1
TGTGCCAGCAGCTTCGGGACAGGCTACGAGCAGTACTTC CASSFGTGYEQYF TRBJ2-7 TRBD1 TRBV11-3
TGTGCCAGCAGCTTAGAATTACGAGGGCTCGGTAATGAAAAACTGTTTTTT CASSLELRGLGNEKLFF TRBJ1-4 NA TRBV7-6
TGTGCCTGGAGTTTTTGGACAGGGGTACCCGAGCAGTACTTC CAWSFWTGVPEQYF TRBJ2-7 TRBD1 TRBV30
TGTGCCTCGTCGGCGGGCTCCTATAATTCACCCCTCCACTTT CASSAGSYNSPLHF TRBJ1-6 NA TRBV30
TGTGCCAGTAGTACGGGACTAGCGGGAAACCAAGAGACCCAGTACTTC CASSTGLAGNQETQYF TRBJ2-5 TRBD2 TRBV19
TGCGCCAGCAGCTCAGGACAGGGGGTTATTGAAGCTTTCTTT CASSSGQGVIEAFF TRBJ1-1 TRBD1 TRBV5-1
TGTGCCAGCAGGCTGACTAGCGATGGGGCGTACGAGCAGTACTTC CASRLTSDGAYEQYF TRBJ2-7 TRBD2 TRBV6-1
TGCGCCAGCAGTGAACAATCCTCTGGAAACACCATATATTTT CASSEQSSGNTIYF TRBJ1-3 NA TRBV23-1
TGTGCCAGTAGTCCTTCGTCGACAGGGGGCACAGCTTTCTTT CASSPSSTGGTAFF TRBJ1-1 TRBD1 TRBV19
TGTGCCAGCAGTTACTCGAGGGGGCTGGTCTACGAGCAGTACTTC CASSYSRGLVYEQYF TRBJ2-7 TRBD1 TRBV6-5
TGTGCCAGCAGTCCACGACAGGGGACGGATAAGCAGTATTTT CASSPRQGTDKQYF TRBJ2-3 TRBD1 TRBV2
TGTGCCAGCAACCAGGGAAATCATAGAGAGACCCAGTACTTC CASNQGNHRETQYF TRBJ2-5 NA TRBV6-5
TGTGCCAGCAGTTACGATAACCCAGGGGCTAAAGGGAACCTACACTTT CASSYDNPGAKGNLHF TRBJ1-6 NA TRBV6-5
TGTGCCTCGCATAGTGGGACAGAAGGCAATCAGCCCCAGCATTTT CASHSGTEGNQPQHF TRBJ1-5 TRBD1 TRBV10-3
TGCGCCAGCAGCCCGGGAACTAGCGGGAGGGCGGAGGAGACCCAGTACTTC CASSPGTSGRAEETQYF TRBJ2-5 TRBD2 TRBV5-1
TGTGCCAGCAGCTTGGTCTTGTCAGGGGGGCAACCCCAGCATTTT CASSLVLSGGQPQHF TRBJ1-5 TRBD1 TRBV5-5
TGTGCCAGCAGCTTCGGGACAGATGAAAAACTGTTTTTT CASSFGTDEKLFF TRBJ1-4 TRBD1 TRBV7-9
TGTGCTAGTGGTTTGGTGAGGGAGCAGTACTTC CASGLVREQYF TRBJ2-7 NA TRBV12-5
TGCAGCGTTGGGCTTTACAATGAGCAGTTCTTC CSVGLYNEQFF TRBJ2-1 NA TRBV29-1
TGCAGCGTGGAAACAGGGAACACCGGGGAGCTGTTTTTT CSVETGNTGELFF TRBJ2-2 NA TRBV29-1
TGCAGCGTTGGGAGGGACAGGGGGGCCTACGAGCAGTACTTC CSVGRDRGAYEQYF TRBJ2-7 TRBD1 TRBV29-1
TGTGCCAGCGGGTCGGCGGGATCTAGCACAGATACGCAGTATTTT CASGSAGSSTDTQYF TRBJ2-3 NA TRBV9
TGCGCCAGCAGCCCCGTACTAGCGGGAGCCCAATACGAGCAGTACTTC CASSPVLAGAQYEQYF TRBJ2-7 TRBD2 TRBV4-1
TGTGCCAGCTCTCTTACGGGAGGCCGCGCCTACGAGCAGTACTTC CASSLTGGRAYEQYF TRBJ2-7 TRBD2 TRBV18
TGTGCCAGTAGTATGGGCCCCCCACAGGGGTGGAACATTCAGTACTTC CASSMGPPQGWNIQYF TRBJ2-4 TRBD1 TRBV19
TGTGCCAGCAGTGAAGAGGAAGACAGTTTCATCCCAAGGGACGAGCAGTACTTC CASSEEEDSFIPRDEQYF TRBJ2-7 NA TRBV2
TGTGCCAGCAGCTTAGATCGGGGAGCTAACTATGGCTACACCTTC CASSLDRGANYGYTF TRBJ1-2 NA TRBV7-2
TGCGCCAGCAGCCAAGATAGAACGGGAGGGCCCTCGAATGAGCAGTTCTTC CASSQDRTGGPSNEQFF TRBJ2-1 TRBD2 TRBV4-1
TGTGCCAGCAGCTTAGGGATGGGCAGCTCTGGAAACACCATATATTTT CASSLGMGSSGNTIYF TRBJ1-3 NA TRBV7-8
TGTGCCAGCAGCTCTCCGGGACTAGCCGCAAATGAGCAGTTCTTC CASSSPGLAANEQFF TRBJ2-1 TRBD2 TRBV6-1
TGTGCCAGCAGCGTAGCGTTAGCTAACTATGGCTACACCTTC CASSVALANYGYTF TRBJ1-2 NA TRBV9
TGTGCCTGGACCCAGACAGGGACAAATGAGCAGTTCTTC CAWTQTGTNEQFF TRBJ2-1 TRBD1 TRBV30
TGCGCCAGCAGCCACGGTCCCCCCGGCTCGGGCACCGGGGAGCTGTTTTTT CASSHGPPGSGTGELFF TRBJ2-2 NA TRBV4-1
TGTGCCAGCAGACTGGGACAGGGCCTCTCCGAGCAGTACTTC CASRLGQGLSEQYF TRBJ2-7 TRBD1 TRBV6-5
TGTGCCAGCAGTGCCTGGACCGGGGGTCAGGACTATGGCTACACCTTC CASSAWTGGQDYGYTF TRBJ1-2 NA TRBV2
TGCGCCAGCAGCATAGGCGGGAATCGGTTTAACACTGAAGCTTTCTTT CASSIGGNRFNTEAFF TRBJ1-1 NA TRBV5-1
TGTGCCATCAGTGAGGGACTAGCGGGGGTAGATACGCAGTATTTT CAISEGLAGVDTQYF TRBJ2-3 TRBD2 TRBV10-3
TGTGCCAGCAGTTTTTCCGGGGAGACCCAGTACTTC CASSFSGETQYF TRBJ2-5 NA TRBV7-9
TGTGCCAGCAGGACAGGTCTTAACACCGGGGAGCTGTTTTTT CASRTGLNTGELFF TRBJ2-2 NA TRBV6-1
TGCGCCAGCAGCCAAGACGTCGTCTATGGCTACACCTTC CASSQDVVYGYTF TRBJ1-2 NA TRBV4-1
TGCAGCGCTCGTGGGGGGGGACAGGGGAGTAGGGAGACCCAGTACTTC CSARGGGQGSRETQYF TRBJ2-5 TRBD1 TRBV29-1
TGTGCCAGCAGCGTCTCATCCCGCGGGGACACCATATATTTT CASSVSSRGDTIYF TRBJ1-3 NA TRBV9
TGTGCCAGCAGCCCGGGGGTCGGGCAGCCCCAGCATTTT CASSPGVGQPQHF TRBJ1-5 NA TRBV7-9
TGTGCCAGCAGCCAAGATCGGGGGGGCCAAGAGACCCAGTACTTC CASSQDRGGQETQYF TRBJ2-5 TRBD2 TRBV4-2
TGTGCCAGCAGCGAAAGACTGGCTAGCACAGATACGCAGTATTTT CASSERLASTDTQYF TRBJ2-3 NA TRBV9
TGTGCCAGCAGCCCCGGACCAGCGGAAGACGCCTACGAGCAGTACTTC CASSPGPAEDAYEQYF TRBJ2-7 NA TRBV4-2
TGCGCCAGCAGCCAAGGACCGTCGGACAGGGCGTACGAGCAGTACTTC CASSQGPSDRAYEQYF TRBJ2-7 TRBD1 TRBV4-1
TGTGCCAGCAGCGCCGACAGGGCGATGGATACGCAGTATTTT CASSADRAMDTQYF TRBJ2-3 TRBD1 TRBV7-9
TGCAGCGTTGAAGCAGGGTTCCTAGTTAGCACAGATACGCAGTATTTT CSVEAGFLVSTDTQYF TRBJ2-3 NA TRBV29-1
TGCAGCGTTGAACAGGAAACGGGCTACACCTTC CSVEQETGYTF TRBJ1-2 NA TRBV29-1
TGCGCCAGCAGTCGGACTAGCGGGTCCTACGAGCAGTACTTC CASSRTSGSYEQYF TRBJ2-7 TRBD2 TRBV4-1
TGTGCCAGCAGCCAGGGGACTAGCGCGACACAAGAGACCCAGTACTTC CASSQGTSATQETQYF TRBJ2-5 TRBD2 TRBV4-2
TGCGCCAGCAGCCCCCGAGCCGGGACAGGGAACTATGGCTACACCTTC CASSPRAGTGNYGYTF TRBJ1-2 TRBD1 TRBV4-1